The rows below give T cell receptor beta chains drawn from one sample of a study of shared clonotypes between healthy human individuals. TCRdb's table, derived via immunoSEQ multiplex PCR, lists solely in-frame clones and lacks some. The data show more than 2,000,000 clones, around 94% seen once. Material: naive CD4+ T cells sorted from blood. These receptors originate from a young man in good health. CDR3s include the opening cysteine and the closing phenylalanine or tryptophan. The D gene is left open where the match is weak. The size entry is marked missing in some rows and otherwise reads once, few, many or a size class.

CDR3 protein: CASSFGDRRGETQYF
CDR3 DNA: TGTGCCAGCAGCTTTGGGGACAGGCGTGGAGAGACCCAGTACTTC
J gene: TRBJ2-5
V gene: TRBV5-6
clone size: NA
D gene: TRBD1

CDR3 protein: CASSLTAQETQYF
CDR3 DNA: TGTGCCAGCAGCTTAACGGCTCAAGAGACCCAGTACTTC
J gene: TRBJ2-5
V gene: TRBV7-3
clone size: NA
D gene: NA

CDR3 protein: CASSQRGLARDTQYF
CDR3 DNA: TGTGCCAGCAGCCAGAGAGGACTAGCTCGGGATACGCAGTATTTT
J gene: TRBJ2-3
V gene: TRBV13
clone size: NA
D gene: TRBD2

CDR3 protein: CASTLESYGYTF
CDR3 DNA: TGTGCCAGCACGTTGGAGTCCTATGGCTACACCTTC
J gene: TRBJ1-2
V gene: TRBV2
clone size: few
D gene: NA

CDR3 protein: CASSIAQGGYYEQYF
CDR3 DNA: TGTGCCAGTAGTATCGCTCAGGGGGGCTACTACGAGCAGTACTTC
J gene: TRBJ2-7
V gene: TRBV19
clone size: NA
D gene: NA

CDR3 protein: CASRYFRLENTEAFF
CDR3 DNA: TGTGCCAGCAGGTATTTTCGACTGGAGAACACTGAAGCTTTCTTT
J gene: TRBJ1-1
V gene: TRBV6-1
clone size: NA
D gene: NA

CDR3 protein: CTSSQVEGNEDTQYF
CDR3 DNA: TGCACCAGCAGCCAAGTCGAAGGGAACGAGGATACGCAGTATTTT
J gene: TRBJ2-3
V gene: TRBV1
clone size: NA
D gene: NA

CDR3 protein: CAISESLMNTEAFF
CDR3 DNA: TGTGCCATCAGTGAGTCTTTGATGAACACTGAAGCTTTCTTT
J gene: TRBJ1-1
V gene: TRBV10-3
clone size: NA
D gene: NA

CDR3 protein: CASSFSSFYGYTF
CDR3 DNA: TGTGCCAGCAGCTTTTCTTCTTTCTATGGCTACACCTTC
J gene: TRBJ1-2
V gene: TRBV7-2
clone size: NA
D gene: NA

CDR3 protein: CASSIGGRASYEQYF
CDR3 DNA: TGTGCCAGTAGTATAGGTGGCAGGGCCTCCTACGAGCAGTACTTC
J gene: TRBJ2-7
V gene: TRBV19
clone size: NA
D gene: NA

CDR3 protein: CATGRGAGDLAQYF
CDR3 DNA: TGTGCCACCGGTCGTGGGGCGGGAGATTTGGCGCAGTATTTT
J gene: TRBJ2-3
V gene: TRBV9
clone size: NA
D gene: TRBD2

CDR3 protein: CASSLEAGNTGELFF
CDR3 DNA: TGTGCCAGCAGCTTAGAGGCAGGGAACACCGGGGAGCTGTTTTTT
J gene: TRBJ2-2
V gene: TRBV7-2
clone size: NA
D gene: NA

CDR3 protein: CASSGVGGPGTQYF
CDR3 DNA: TGTGCCAGTAGTGGGGTTGGGGGGCCGGGGACCCAGTACTTC
J gene: TRBJ2-5
V gene: TRBV19
clone size: NA
D gene: NA

CDR3 protein: CASSRGRDGYTF
CDR3 DNA: TGTGCCAGCAGCCGAGGTCGGGATGGCTACACCTTC
J gene: TRBJ1-2
V gene: TRBV6-5
clone size: NA
D gene: NA

CDR3 protein: CASSSGVAGNTIYF
CDR3 DNA: TGTGCCAGCAGTTCAGGGGTGGCAGGAAACACCATATATTTT
J gene: TRBJ1-3
V gene: TRBV6-5
clone size: NA
D gene: NA

CDR3 protein: CASRAGQAYYGYTF
CDR3 DNA: TGTGCCAGCAGGGCGGGACAGGCTTACTATGGCTACACCTTC
J gene: TRBJ1-2
V gene: TRBV2
clone size: NA
D gene: TRBD1

CDR3 protein: CASSIDSGGNYEQYF
CDR3 DNA: TGTGCCAGCAGTATCGATAGCGGGGGTAACTACGAGCAGTACTTC
J gene: TRBJ2-7
V gene: TRBV7-9
clone size: NA
D gene: TRBD2

CDR3 protein: CASRDRVSTDTQYF
CDR3 DNA: TGTGCCAGCAGGGACAGAGTAAGCACAGATACGCAGTATTTT
J gene: TRBJ2-3
V gene: TRBV7-9
clone size: NA
D gene: NA

CDR3 protein: CASSHGAPEAFF
CDR3 DNA: TGTGCCAGCAGCCACGGGGCCCCAGAAGCTTTCTTT
J gene: TRBJ1-1
V gene: TRBV7-2
clone size: NA
D gene: NA

CDR3 protein: CASSLAGATDTQYF
CDR3 DNA: TGTGCCAGCAGCTTAGCGGGGGCCACAGATACGCAGTATTTT
J gene: TRBJ2-3
V gene: TRBV7-9
clone size: NA
D gene: NA

CDR3 protein: CASSLAGPNSPLHF
CDR3 DNA: TGTGCCAGCAGCTTGGCCGGGCCGAATTCACCCCTCCACTTT
J gene: TRBJ1-6
V gene: TRBV5-6
clone size: NA
D gene: NA

CDR3 protein: CASSPRTGPYGYTF
CDR3 DNA: TGTGCCAGCAGTCCTCGGACAGGACCCTATGGCTACACCTTC
J gene: TRBJ1-2
V gene: TRBV6-5
clone size: NA
D gene: TRBD1

CDR3 protein: CASSWDRVIGSLHF
CDR3 DNA: TGTGCCAGCAGTTGGGACAGGGTTATAGGTTCCCTCCACTTT
J gene: TRBJ1-6
V gene: TRBV27
clone size: NA
D gene: TRBD1

CDR3 protein: CASSRLTAEQFF
CDR3 DNA: TGTGCCAGCAGCCGCCTCACAGCCGAGCAGTTCTTC
J gene: TRBJ2-1
V gene: TRBV6-6
clone size: NA
D gene: NA

CDR3 protein: CASSLIRNEKLFF
CDR3 DNA: TGTGCCAGCAGCCTAATAAGGAATGAAAAACTGTTTTTT
J gene: TRBJ1-4
V gene: TRBV6-1
clone size: NA
D gene: NA

CDR3 protein: CAWTRSSGANVLTF
CDR3 DNA: TGTGCCTGGACCAGGTCATCTGGGGCCAACGTCCTGACTTTC
J gene: TRBJ2-6
V gene: TRBV30
clone size: NA
D gene: NA

CDR3 protein: CASSYLGERYTF
CDR3 DNA: TGTGCCAGCAGTTACTTAGGGGAGCGCTACACCTTC
J gene: TRBJ1-2
V gene: TRBV6-6
clone size: NA
D gene: NA

CDR3 protein: CASSFHPAADTQYF
CDR3 DNA: TGTGCCAGCAGCTTTCACCCAGCGGCAGATACGCAGTATTTT
J gene: TRBJ2-3
V gene: TRBV5-8
clone size: NA
D gene: NA